The clone carrying this T cell receptor (beta chain) was observed many times. This sample was included in a study of T cells in Graves' hyperthyroidism and ophthalmopathy. RNA transcripts were the template for amplifying TCR beta CDR3 regions. The TCR CDR3 was amplified in a first-round RT-PCR using the HTBI primer set. Each CDR3 protein gets one entry after TCRdb re-called the multiplex PCR reads with MiXCR. The sample has approximately 400,000 distinct CDR3 sequences, roughly 14% seen once. From germline, CDR1 is DFQATT and CDR2 SNEGSKA (reference sequence). The CDR3 length is 14 residues. V shed 3 bases and J 2 bases; nucleotides not matched to a gene: 3. The PBMCs had their origin in 7.5 to 10 ml of fresh peripheral blood.

The sequence was collected from a man aged 30 to 45 with Graves' hyperthyroidism that later progressed to Graves' ophthalmopathy. This chain links TRBV20-1 with TRBJ2-1, with 8 nucleotides matching TRBD2. Material: blood. CDR3 sequence reads: CSARSGGAYNEQFF. The CDR3 DNA reads TGCAGTGCTAGGTCGGGGGGGGCCTACAATGAGCAGTTCTTC.